This T cell receptor beta chain was found in a study of shared clonotypes between healthy human individuals. The V gene lost 2 bases and the J gene lost 1 base, with 9 bases spanning the gap. The CDR3 consists of 16 residues. The V gene's germline CDR1 is SGHAT and CDR2 FQNNGV. Notes on this clone: Its target is unknown.

Researchers ran the assay at a deep level. The DNA input per sorted-subset replicate PCR was 200 ng, corresponding to around 30,000 T cell genomes. Profiled with immunoSEQ multiplex PCR; TCRdb holds only in-frame clones, not every one. The top ten hold 0.1% to 0.15% of the sample, which has around 2.3 million clones, approximately 96% seen once. Study observations and caveats: Sampling included only blood; tissue repertoires likely differ. A handful of donors held about 5% of naive CD4 clonotypes in common.

The source material was naive CD4+ T cells sorted from blood. The subset here: CD45RA+ positively selected. The V call is TRBV11-2, the J call TRBJ1-6; no definite D call. The source of this sequence is a man between 18 and 35 years old in good health. The CDR3 DNA follows: TGTGCCAGCAGCTTATCCGGGTTGTCCTATAATTCACCCCTCCACTTT. Translated: CASSLSGLSYNSPLHF.